This T cell receptor beta chain is drawn from a study of blood T cell repertoires in COVID-19. The wider study: Donors in the United States, Italy and Spain gave samples during acute or convalescent COVID-19. PBMCs, B-cell-depleted T cells, or T cells provided the cDNA or gDNA that made up the material.

Trimming took 4 bases from V and 5 from J, leaving 12 bases between them. Germline V gene data show CDR1 as GTSNPN and CDR2 as SVGIG (reference sequence). CDR3 length equals 12 residues. Per the authors' pipeline: Counts of nucleated cells, estimated from reference gene primer amplification, were obtained. Clones were sequenced by immunoSEQ multiplex PCR, and TCRdb holds only the in-frame ones, with some missing. D and trimming were read from the DNA, whereas the V and J calls and clone size are those reported in that table. The sample records about 200,000 clones, about 88% being singletons. The chain couples TRBV30 to TRBJ2-7; D may be TRBD1 (7 bases). This TCR was sampled from a man aged 45 to 65 with COVID-19, enrolled during active disease. The source material was peripheral blood. CDR3: CAWNGGGHEQYF. CDR3 nucleotides: TGTGCCTGGAATGGAGGGGGCCACGAGCAGTACTTC.